These 9 T cell receptor beta chains were all obtained from the same sample, sequenced in a study of blood T cell repertoires in COVID-19. The repertoire was sequenced with immunoSEQ multiplex PCR; TCRdb's copy has only in-frame clones and lacks some. The sample comprises tens of thousands of clones, roughly 90% of which are singletons, and 4.5% to 5.5% rests with the top ten. The sample taken for sequencing was peripheral blood. The source of these receptors is a man aged 55 to 70 with COVID-19, enrolled during active disease.

The chain links TRBV5-1 to TRBJ2-2, with no clear D. From germline, CDR1 is SGHRS and CDR2 YFSETQ. The CDR3 has 11 amino acids. Trimming shortened V by 2 bases and J by 9 bases, and 5 bases separated the two germline ends. DNA of the CDR3: TGCGCCAGCAGCTTCTCCCGGGAGCTGTTTTTT. Translated, it gives CASSFSRELFF.

This chain links TRBV18 with TRBJ2-1; D remains unclear. Trimming left V 3 bases short and J 7 bases short, with 16 bases between. The CDR3 has 15 residues. From germline, CDR1 is KGHSH and CDR2 LQKENI. The CDR3 sequence: CASSPIDLLGNEQFF. The CDR3 bases are TGTGCCAGCTCACCGATAGACTTGCTCGGTAATGAGCAGTTCTTC.

Here the CDR3 reads CASSPMTGGGLNEQFF. The CDR3 DNA is TGTGCCAGCAGCCCAATGACAGGGGGCGGATTAAATGAGCAGTTCTTC. The chain carries TRBV7-3 and TRBJ2-1; 10 bases map to TRBD1. V dropped 5 bases and J dropped 7; count of bases not matched to a gene: 11. Germline CDR1 SGHTA, CDR2 FQGTGA. The CDR3 sequence is 16 residues long. Supplemented by reference TRBV7-3 and TRBJ2-1, the full variable domain reads GAGVSQTPSNKVTEKGKYVELRCDPISGHTALYWYRQSLGQGPEFLIYFQGTGAADDSGLPNDRFFAVRPEGSVSTLKIQRTERGDSAVYLCASSPMTGGGLNEQFFGPGTRLTVL.

V usage is TRBV10-3 and J usage is TRBJ2-2; 9 positions match TRBD1. In germline, CDR1 is ENHRY, CDR2 SYGVKD. With 3 bases clipped from V and 6 bases from J, the junction kept 5 bases outside the gene matches. There are 15 residues in the CDR3. CDR3: CAISDNRGRAGELFF. The CDR3 region has the DNA TGTGCCATCAGTGACAACAGGGGGCGCGCCGGGGAGCTGTTTTTT.

V usage is TRBV12-3 or TRBV12-4 and J usage is TRBJ2-4, with 8 bases fitting TRBD1. V shed 6 bases, J shed 7 bases, and the junction held 5 bases outside the gene matches. The length of the CDR3 is 13 residues. CDR3 amino acids: CASSLGQGNIQYF. As DNA, the CDR3 is TGTGCCAGCAGCCTCGGACAGGGTAACATTCAGTACTTC.

The gene calls are TRBV21-1 and TRBJ2-2; the D call TRBD2 from the table was never checked on the DNA. TRBV21-1 is labeled a pseudogene. CDR3 size: 17 residues. CDR3 in amino acids: CASSKLRTGDFIGELFF. Here the CDR3 DNA reads TGTGCCAGCAGCAAATTACGGACTGGGGATTTTATCGGGGAGCTGTTTTTT.

The rearrangement joins TRBV7-3 to TRBJ2-3; D may be TRBD1 (5 bases). Germline loops: CDR1 SGHTA, CDR2 FQGTGA. The CDR3 length is 15 residues. Between the trimmed V and J ends, which lost 2 bases and 3 bases, there was a span of 12 bases. This CDR3 is CASSLDSKVTDTQYF. CDR3 DNA sequence: TGTGCCAGCAGCTTAGACAGTAAGGTGACAGATACGCAGTATTTT. Full variable domain (outside the CDR3, taken from reference TRBV7-3 and TRBJ2-3): GAGVSQTPSNKVTEKGKYVELRCDPISGHTALYWYRQSLGQGPEFLIYFQGTGAADDSGLPNDRFFAVRPEGSVSTLKIQRTERGDSAVYLCASSLDSKVTDTQYFGPGTRLTVL.

This chain connects TRBV9 to TRBJ2-7, with D possibly being TRBD1 (5 bases). CDR1 is SGDLS, CDR2 YYNGEE, per germline. The CDR3 totals 13 residues. Trimming left V 1 base short and J 6 bases short, with 11 bases between. This CDR3 reads CASSVTRVGEQYF. CDR3 DNA sequence: TGTGCCAGCAGCGTAACCAGGGTCGGCGAGCAGTACTTC.

The chain recombines TRBV15 with TRBJ1-1; D is perhaps TRBD1 (6 bases). The length of the CDR3 is 14 residues. V dropped 2 bases and J dropped 0 bases, with 7 bases sitting between them. Germline CDR1 and CDR2: LNHNV and YYDKDF (reference sequence). CDR3 bases: TGTGCCACCAGCAGAAACAGGGTGAACACTGAAGCTTTCTTT. It encodes CATSRNRVNTEAFF.